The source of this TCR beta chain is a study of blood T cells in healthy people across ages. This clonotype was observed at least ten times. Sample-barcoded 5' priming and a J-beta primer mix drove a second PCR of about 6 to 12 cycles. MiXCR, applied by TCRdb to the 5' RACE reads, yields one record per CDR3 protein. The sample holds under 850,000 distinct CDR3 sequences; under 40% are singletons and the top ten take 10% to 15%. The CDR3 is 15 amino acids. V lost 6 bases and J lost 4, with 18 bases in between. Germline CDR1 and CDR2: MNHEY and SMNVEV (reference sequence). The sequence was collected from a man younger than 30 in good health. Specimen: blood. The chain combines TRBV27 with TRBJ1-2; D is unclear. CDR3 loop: CASSWASPPGYGYTF. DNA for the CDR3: TGTGCCAGCAGCTGGGCGAGCCCCCCTGGCTATGGCTACACCTTC.